This TCR beta chain appears in the sequencing data of a study of radiation and T cells in renal cell carcinoma. Noted time point: blood 4 weeks post-SBRT, at nephrectomy. Treatment indicated: 15 Gy SBRT to primary tumor, nephrectomy 4 weeks later. Clear cell pathology was present in this patient's renal cell carcinoma. V shed 5 bases, J shed 5 bases, and the junction held 11 bases outside the gene matches. Germline assignment: CDR1 LNHDA and CDR2 SQIVND (reference sequence). CDR3 length: 16 residues. TCRdb keeps only in-frame clones here, not all; method: immunoSEQ multiplex PCR. The sample lists about 76,000 clones; 89% were seen once.

The sample in question was blood, obtained from a patient whose treatment included radiotherapy and nephrectomy. The TCR sequence derives from a woman in her 70s with renal cell carcinoma. This chain uses TRBV19 with TRBJ2-7; 11 bases align to TRBD1. The chain's CDR3 is CASSPLDGTGGHEQYF. For the CDR3, the DNA is TGTGCCAGTAGTCCTCTCGACGGGACAGGGGGGCACGAGCAGTACTTC.